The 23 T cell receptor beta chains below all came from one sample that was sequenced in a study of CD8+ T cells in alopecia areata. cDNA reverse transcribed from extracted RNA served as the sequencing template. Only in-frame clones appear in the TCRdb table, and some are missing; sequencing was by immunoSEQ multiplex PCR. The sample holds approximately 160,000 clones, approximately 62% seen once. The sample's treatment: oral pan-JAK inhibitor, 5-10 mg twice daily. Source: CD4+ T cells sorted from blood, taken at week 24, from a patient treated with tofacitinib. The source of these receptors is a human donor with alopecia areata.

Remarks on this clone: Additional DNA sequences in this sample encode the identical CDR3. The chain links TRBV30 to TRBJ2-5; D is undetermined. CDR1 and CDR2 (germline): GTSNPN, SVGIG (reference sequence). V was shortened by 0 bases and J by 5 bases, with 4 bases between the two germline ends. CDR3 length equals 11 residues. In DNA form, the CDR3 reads TGTGCCTGGAGTGTGGGGGAGACCCAGTACTTC. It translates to CAWSVGETQYF.

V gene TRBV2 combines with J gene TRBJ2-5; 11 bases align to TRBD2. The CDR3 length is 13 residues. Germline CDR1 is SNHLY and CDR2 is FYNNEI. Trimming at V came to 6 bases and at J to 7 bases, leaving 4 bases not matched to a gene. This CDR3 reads CASSGGTSGTQYF. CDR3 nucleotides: TGTGCCAGCAGCGGGGGGACTAGCGGGACCCAGTACTTC.

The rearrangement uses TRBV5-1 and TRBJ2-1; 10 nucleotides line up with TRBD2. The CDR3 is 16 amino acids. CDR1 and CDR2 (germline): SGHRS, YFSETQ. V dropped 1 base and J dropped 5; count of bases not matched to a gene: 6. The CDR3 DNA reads TGCGCCAGCAGCTTGTTGTCTAGCGGGGGACACAATGAGCAGTTCTTC. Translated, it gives CASSLLSSGGHNEQFF.

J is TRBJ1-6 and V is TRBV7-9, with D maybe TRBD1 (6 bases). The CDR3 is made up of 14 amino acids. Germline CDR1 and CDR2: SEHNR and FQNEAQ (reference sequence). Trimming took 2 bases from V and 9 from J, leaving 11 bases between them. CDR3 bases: TGTGCCAGCAGCTTACAGGGGCGAGGTTCACCCCTCCACTTT. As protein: CASSLQGRGSPLHF. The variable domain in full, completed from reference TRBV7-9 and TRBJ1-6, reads DTGVSQNPRHKITKRGQNVTFRCDPISEHNRLYWYRQTLGQGPEFLTYFQNEAQLEKSRLLSDRFSAERPKGSFSTLEIQRTEQGDSAMYLCASSLQGRGSPLHFGNGTRLTVT.

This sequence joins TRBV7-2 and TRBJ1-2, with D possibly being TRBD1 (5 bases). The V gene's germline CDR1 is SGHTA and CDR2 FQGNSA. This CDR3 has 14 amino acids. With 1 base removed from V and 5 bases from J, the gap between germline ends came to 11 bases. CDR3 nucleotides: TGTGCCAGCAGCTTAGTAAGGGGCGAATATGGCTACACCTTC. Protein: CASSLVRGEYGYTF.

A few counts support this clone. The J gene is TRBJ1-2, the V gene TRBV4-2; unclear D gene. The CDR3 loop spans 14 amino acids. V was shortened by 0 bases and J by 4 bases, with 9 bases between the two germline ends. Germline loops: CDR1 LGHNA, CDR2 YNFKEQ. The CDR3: CASSQDVSSYGYTF. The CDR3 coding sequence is TGTGCCAGCAGCCAAGATGTGAGCAGCTATGGCTACACCTTC.

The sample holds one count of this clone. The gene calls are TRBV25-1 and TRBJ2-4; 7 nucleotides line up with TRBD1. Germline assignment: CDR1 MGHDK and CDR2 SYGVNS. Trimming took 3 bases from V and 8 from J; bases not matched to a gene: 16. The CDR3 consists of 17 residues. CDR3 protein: CASSERGRGGAEDIQYF. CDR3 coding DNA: TGTGCCAGCAGTGAGAGGGGGCGAGGGGGCGCGGAAGACATTCAGTACTTC.

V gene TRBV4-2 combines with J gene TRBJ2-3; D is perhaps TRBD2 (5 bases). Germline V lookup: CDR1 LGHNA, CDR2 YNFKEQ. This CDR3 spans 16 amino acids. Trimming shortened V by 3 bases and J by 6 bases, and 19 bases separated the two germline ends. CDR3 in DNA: TGTGCCAGCAGCCATCGAGCGCCCGGGGATGGGGATACGCAGTATTTT. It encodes CASSHRAPGDGDTQYF.

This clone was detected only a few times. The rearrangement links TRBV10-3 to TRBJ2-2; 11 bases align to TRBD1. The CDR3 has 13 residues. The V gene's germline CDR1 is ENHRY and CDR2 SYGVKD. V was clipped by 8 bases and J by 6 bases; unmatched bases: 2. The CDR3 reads CAISGQGAGELFF. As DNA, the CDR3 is TGTGCCATCTCGGGACAGGGGGCCGGGGAGCTGTTTTTT.

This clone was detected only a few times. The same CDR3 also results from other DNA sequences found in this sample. The CDR3 reads CAWSVGPPYGYTF. Here the CDR3 DNA reads TGTGCCTGGAGTGTAGGCCCCCCCTATGGCTACACCTTC. The rearrangement joins TRBV30 to TRBJ1-2, with D unclear. The V end was cut by 0 bases, the J end by 4 bases, with 9 bases between. The CDR3 has 13 residues. Germline CDR1 reads GTSNPN; CDR2 reads SVGIG (reference sequence).

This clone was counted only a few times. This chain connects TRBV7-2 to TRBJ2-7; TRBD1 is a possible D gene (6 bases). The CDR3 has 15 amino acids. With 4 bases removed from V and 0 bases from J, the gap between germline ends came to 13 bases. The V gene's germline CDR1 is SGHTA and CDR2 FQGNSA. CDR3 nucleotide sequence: TGTGCCAGCAGCTCTCGGCCAGGGGACTCCTACGAGCAGTACTTC. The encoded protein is CASSSRPGDSYEQYF.

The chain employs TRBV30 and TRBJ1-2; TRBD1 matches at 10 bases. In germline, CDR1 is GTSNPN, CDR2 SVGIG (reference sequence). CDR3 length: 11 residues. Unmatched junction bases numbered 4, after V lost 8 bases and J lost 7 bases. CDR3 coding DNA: TGTGCCGGTGGACAGGGGGGTGGCTACACCTTC. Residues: CAGGQGGGYTF.

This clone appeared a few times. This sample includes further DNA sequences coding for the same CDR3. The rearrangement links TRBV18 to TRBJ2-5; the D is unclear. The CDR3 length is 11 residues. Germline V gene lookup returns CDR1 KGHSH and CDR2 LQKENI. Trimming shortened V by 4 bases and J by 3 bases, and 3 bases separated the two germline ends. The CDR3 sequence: CASSLEETQYF. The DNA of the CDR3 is TGTGCCAGCTCACTAGAAGAGACCCAGTACTTC. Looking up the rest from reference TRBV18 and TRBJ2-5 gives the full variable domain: NAGVMQNPRHLVRRRGQEARLRCSPMKGHSHVYWYRQLPEEGLKFMVYLQKENIIDESGMPKERFSAEFPKEGPSILRIQQVVRGDSAAYFCASSLEETQYFGPGTRLLVL.

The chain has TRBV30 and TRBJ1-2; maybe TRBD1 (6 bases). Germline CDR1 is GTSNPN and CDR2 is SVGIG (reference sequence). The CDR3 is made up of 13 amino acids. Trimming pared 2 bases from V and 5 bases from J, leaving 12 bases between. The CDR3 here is CAWSLRGGYGYTF. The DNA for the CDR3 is TGTGCCTGGAGTTTGAGGGGGGGATATGGCTACACCTTC.

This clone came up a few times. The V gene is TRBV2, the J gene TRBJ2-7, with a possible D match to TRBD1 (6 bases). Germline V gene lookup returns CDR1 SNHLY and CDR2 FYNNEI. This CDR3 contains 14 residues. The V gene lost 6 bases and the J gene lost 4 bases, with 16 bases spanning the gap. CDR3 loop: CASSPGVERYEQYF. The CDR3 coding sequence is TGTGCCAGCAGCCCAGGGGTCGAGCGTTACGAGCAGTACTTC.

The CDR3 DNA follows: TGCAGCGTCGTGAGTACAGGTATCGGTCAGCCCCAGCATTTT. This translates into CSVVSTGIGQPQHF. V is TRBV29-1 and J is TRBJ1-5; a weak D match, TRBD1 (5 bases). The CDR3 runs to 14 residues. The V and J ends lost 6 bases and 6 bases respectively, with 18 bases between them. The germline V gene has CDR1 SQVTM and CDR2 ANQGSEA.

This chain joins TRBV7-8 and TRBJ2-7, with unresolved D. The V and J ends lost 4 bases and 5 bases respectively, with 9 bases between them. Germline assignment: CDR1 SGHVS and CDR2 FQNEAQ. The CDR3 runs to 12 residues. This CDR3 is CASSYLADEQYF. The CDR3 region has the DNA TGTGCCAGCAGCTACCTCGCGGACGAGCAGTACTTC.

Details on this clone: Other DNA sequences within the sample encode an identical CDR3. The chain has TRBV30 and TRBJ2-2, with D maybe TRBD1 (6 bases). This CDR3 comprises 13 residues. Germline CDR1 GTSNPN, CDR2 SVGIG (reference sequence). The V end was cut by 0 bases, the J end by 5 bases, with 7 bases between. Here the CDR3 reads CAWSVQGTGELFF. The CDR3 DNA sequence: TGTGCCTGGAGTGTACAGGGTACCGGGGAGCTGTTTTTT.

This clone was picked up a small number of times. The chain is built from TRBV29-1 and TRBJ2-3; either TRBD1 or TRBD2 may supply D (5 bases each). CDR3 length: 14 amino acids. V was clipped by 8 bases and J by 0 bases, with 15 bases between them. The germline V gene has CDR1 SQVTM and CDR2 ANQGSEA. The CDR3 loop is CSQAAAGSTDTQYF. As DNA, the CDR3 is TGCAGCCAAGCAGCGGCAGGGAGCACAGATACGCAGTATTTT.

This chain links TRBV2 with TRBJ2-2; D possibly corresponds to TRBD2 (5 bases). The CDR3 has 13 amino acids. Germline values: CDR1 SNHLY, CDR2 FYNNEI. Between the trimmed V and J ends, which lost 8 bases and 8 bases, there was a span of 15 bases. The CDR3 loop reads CASSVLERGELFF. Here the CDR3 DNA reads TGTGCCAGCTCAGTATTGGAGCGGGGGGAGCTGTTTTTT.

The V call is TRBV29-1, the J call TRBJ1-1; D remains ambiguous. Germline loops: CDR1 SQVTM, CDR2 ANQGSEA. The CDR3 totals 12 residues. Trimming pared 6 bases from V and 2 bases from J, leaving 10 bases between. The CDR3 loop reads CSVARANTEAFF. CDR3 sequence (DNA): TGCAGCGTGGCGAGAGCAAACACTGAAGCTTTCTTT. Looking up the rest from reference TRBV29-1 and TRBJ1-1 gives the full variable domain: SAVISQKPSRDICQRGTSLTIQCQVDSQVTMMFWYRQQPGQSLTLIATANQGSEATYESGFVIDKFPISRPNLTFSTLTVSNMSPEDSSIYLCSVARANTEAFFGQGTRLTVV.

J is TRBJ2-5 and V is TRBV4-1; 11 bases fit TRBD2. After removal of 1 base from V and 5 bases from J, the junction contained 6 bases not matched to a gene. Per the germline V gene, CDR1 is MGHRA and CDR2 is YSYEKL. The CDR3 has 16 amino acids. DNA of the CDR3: TGCGCCAGCAGCCAAGGGCTAGCGGGGGGTTACGAGACCCAGTACTTC. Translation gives CASSQGLAGGYETQYF.

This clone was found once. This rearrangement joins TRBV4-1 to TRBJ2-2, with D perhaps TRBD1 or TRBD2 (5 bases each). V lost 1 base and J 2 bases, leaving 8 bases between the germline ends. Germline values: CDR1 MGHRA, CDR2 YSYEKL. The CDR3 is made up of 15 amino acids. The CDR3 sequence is CASSQVGVNTGELFF. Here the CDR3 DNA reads TGCGCCAGCAGCCAAGTGGGGGTAAACACCGGGGAGCTGTTTTTT.